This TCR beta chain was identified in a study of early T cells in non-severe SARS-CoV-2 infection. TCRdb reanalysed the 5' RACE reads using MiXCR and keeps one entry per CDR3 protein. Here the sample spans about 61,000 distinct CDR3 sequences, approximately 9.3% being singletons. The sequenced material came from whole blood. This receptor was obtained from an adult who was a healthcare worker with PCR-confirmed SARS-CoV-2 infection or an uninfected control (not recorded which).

The CDR3 protein is CASSSDRGQNYGYTF. The CDR3 DNA reads as TGTGCCAGCAGTTCGGACAGGGGACAAAACTATGGCTACACCTTC. The chain links TRBV12-3 or TRBV12-4 to TRBJ1-2, with 9 nucleotides matching TRBD1. This CDR3 has 15 amino acids. J was trimmed by 2 bases and V by 4 bases; bases with no gene match: 5.